This T cell receptor (beta chain) originates from a study of T cell changes during pregnancy in multiple sclerosis. This table comes from immunoSEQ multiplex PCR, and its TCRdb copy is limited to in-frame clones, with some not included. The table lists around 97,000 clones, about 91% of them singletons. With respect to this clone: This sample also contains other DNA sequences that code for the same CDR3.

CDR1 and CDR2 (germline): SGDLS, YYNGEE. The ends were cut back, 0 bases at V and 1 base at J, with 5 bases in the middle. The CDR3 covers 14 residues. The clonotype was recovered from a female donor with multiple sclerosis, enrolled in a pregnancy study. This chain links TRBV9 with TRBJ1-3; D unresolved. Sequenced here: peripheral blood, sampled after pregnancy. The CDR3 region has the DNA TGTGCCAGCAGCGTAGCGGGGTCTGGAAACACCATATATTTT. The encoded protein is CASSVAGSGNTIYF.